The next 9 T cell receptor beta chains were all read from a single sample in a study of T cell responses to AZD1222 COVID-19 vaccine. Produced via immunoSEQ multiplex PCR; TCRdb's table is partial and in-frame only. This table has around 150,000 clones, about 91% appearing once. The sample in question was peripheral blood, obtained 28 days after the second AZD1222 dose. The receptor set was obtained from an adult who received the AZD1222 COVID-19 vaccine.

The J gene is TRBJ1-1, the V gene TRBV9; the match to TRBD1 covers 9 bases. Germline-derived CDR1 and CDR2 are SGDLS and YYNGEE. The trim removed 0 bases at V and 10 bases at J, leaving 10 bases unmatched. CDR3 size: 15 residues. CDR3 residues: CASSVAGTGKGVAFF. CDR3 DNA: TGTGCCAGCAGCGTAGCCGGGACAGGGAAGGGTGTAGCTTTCTTT.

V usage is TRBV27 and J usage is TRBJ1-1; tentative D call: TRBD1 (6 bases). Germline CDR1 and CDR2: MNHEY and SMNVEV (reference sequence). This CDR3 has 13 residues. With 6 bases removed from V and 5 bases from J, the gap between germline ends came to 13 bases. The CDR3 DNA follows: TGTGCCAGCAGACAGGGACTGGGAACTGAAGCTTTCTTT. Protein: CASRQGLGTEAFF.

The V and J genes are TRBV4-1 and TRBJ1-2, with 7 bases fitting TRBD1. V lost 4 bases to trimming and J lost 3 bases; unmatched junction nucleotides: 8. There are 15 residues in the CDR3. Germline assignment: CDR1 MGHRA and CDR2 YSYEKL. CDR3 amino acids: CASSRTTGQHYGYTF. The CDR3 nucleotides read TGCGCCAGCAGCCGAACTACGGGACAGCACTATGGCTACACCTTC.

The chain is built from TRBV19 and TRBJ1-2; D ambiguous. CDR3 size: 13 residues. Germline values: CDR1 LNHDA, CDR2 SQIVND (reference sequence). V dropped 4 bases and J dropped 8 bases, with 14 bases sitting between them. DNA of the CDR3: TGTGCCAGTAGTAAAGACATCCCGGGGGGCTACACCTTC. This sequence encodes CASSKDIPGGYTF.

The J gene is TRBJ1-1, the V gene TRBV15, with a possible D match to TRBD1 (5 bases). CDR1 and CDR2 from the germline V gene are LNHNV and YYDKDF (reference sequence). Trimming removed 0 bases from V and 6 bases from J, with 17 bases in between. CDR3 length equals 16 residues. The CDR3 DNA follows: TGTGCCACCAGCAGAGATTTAAGGGACGGGAGACCTGAAGCTTTCTTT. It encodes CATSRDLRDGRPEAFF.

The genes are TRBV9 and TRBJ1-3; the match to TRBD1 covers 7 bases. The CDR3 contains 16 residues. Trimming at V came to 1 base and at J to 1 base, leaving 5 bases not matched to a gene. Looked up from germline, CDR1 is SGDLS and CDR2 is YYNGEE. For the CDR3, the DNA is TGTGCCAGCAGCGTAAAGGGGGCAGGTTCTGGAAACACCATATATTTT. Residues: CASSVKGAGSGNTIYF.

This clone came up once. The rearrangement joins TRBV28 to TRBJ2-3, with 8 bases aligning to TRBD1. Germline V CDR1 and CDR2: MDHEN, SYDVKM. The V segment lost 4 bases and the J segment 3 bases; nucleotides outside the gene matches: 15. The CDR3 is made up of 18 amino acids. CDR3 in DNA: TGTGCCAGCAGTTCGCTTTCTTTGGGGACAGGAGAAACAGATACGCAGTATTTT. Amino acid sequence: CASSSLSLGTGETDTQYF.

The chain carries TRBV7-2 and TRBJ1-3; D gene uncertain. The V end lost 3 bases, the J end lost 0 bases, and 15 bases lay between the germline ends. Germline V gene lookup returns CDR1 SGHTA and CDR2 FQGNSA. The CDR3 runs to 17 residues. The CDR3 DNA reads TGTGCCAGCAGCTTTAGGCAGCCGTACAGCTCTGGAAACACCATATATTTT. This encodes CASSFRQPYSSGNTIYF. Drawing the rest from reference TRBV7-2 and TRBJ1-3, the complete variable domain is GAGVSQSPSNKVTEKGKDVELRCDPISGHTALYWYRQSLGQGLEFLIYFQGNSAPDKSGLPSDRFSAERTGGSVSTLTIQRTQQEDSAVYLCASSFRQPYSSGNTIYFGEGSWLTVV.

The chain employs TRBV10-3 and TRBJ2-5, with TRBD2 matching over 10 bases. CDR1 is ENHRY and CDR2 is SYGVKD in the germline V gene. CDR3 length: 14 residues. V was clipped by 8 bases and J by 5 bases; unmatched bases: 8. DNA for the CDR3: TGTGCCATCGGAGCTAGCGGGAGTAGGGAGACCCAGTACTTC. As protein: CAIGASGSRETQYF.